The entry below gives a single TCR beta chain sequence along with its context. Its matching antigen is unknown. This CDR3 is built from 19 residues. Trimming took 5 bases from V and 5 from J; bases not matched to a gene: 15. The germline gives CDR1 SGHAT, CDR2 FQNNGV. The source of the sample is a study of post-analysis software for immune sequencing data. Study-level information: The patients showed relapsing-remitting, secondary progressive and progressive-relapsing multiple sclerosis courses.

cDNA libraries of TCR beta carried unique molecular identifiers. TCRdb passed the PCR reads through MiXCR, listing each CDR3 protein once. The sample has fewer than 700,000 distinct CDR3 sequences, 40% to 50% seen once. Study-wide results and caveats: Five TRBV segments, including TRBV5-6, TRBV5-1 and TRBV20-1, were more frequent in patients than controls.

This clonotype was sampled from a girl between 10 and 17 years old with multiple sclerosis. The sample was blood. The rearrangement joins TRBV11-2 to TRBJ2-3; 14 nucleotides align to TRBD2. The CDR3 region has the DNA TGTGCCAGCAGCCCAGGTCGGACTAGCGGGGGGTCACGGCGAGATACGCAGTATTTT. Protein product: CASSPGRTSGGSRRDTQYF.